The present T cell receptor beta chain was sequenced within a study of cytomegalovirus exposure and HLA in healthy donors. 60 Vbeta and 13 Jbeta primers were used in PCR. Generated by immunoSEQ multiplex PCR, the TCRdb table keeps only in-frame clones and is missing some. Its clone listing holds around 140,000 clones. Details on this clone: The antigen is unknown.

The study, taken as a whole, reports: When analyzed later, the rates of TCR association showed variation by HLA locus, with DRB1 the most and HLA-C the fewest. What a later analysis showed was that several of the most significant clusters appeared linked to common viral pathogens.

The CDR3 contains 14 residues. The junction had 1 base not matched to a gene; V was cut back by 0 bases and J by 3 bases. The germline CDR1 and CDR2 sequences are MNHEY and SVGAGI. The sequenced sample was PBMCs. The TCR sequence derives from a male donor in good health and CMV-seronegative. The gene calls are TRBV6-5 and TRBJ1-2; 7 nucleotides agree with TRBD1. In DNA, the CDR3 is TGTGCCAGCAGTTACTCAGGGGGCGACTATGGCTACACCTTC. Translated: CASSYSGGDYGYTF.